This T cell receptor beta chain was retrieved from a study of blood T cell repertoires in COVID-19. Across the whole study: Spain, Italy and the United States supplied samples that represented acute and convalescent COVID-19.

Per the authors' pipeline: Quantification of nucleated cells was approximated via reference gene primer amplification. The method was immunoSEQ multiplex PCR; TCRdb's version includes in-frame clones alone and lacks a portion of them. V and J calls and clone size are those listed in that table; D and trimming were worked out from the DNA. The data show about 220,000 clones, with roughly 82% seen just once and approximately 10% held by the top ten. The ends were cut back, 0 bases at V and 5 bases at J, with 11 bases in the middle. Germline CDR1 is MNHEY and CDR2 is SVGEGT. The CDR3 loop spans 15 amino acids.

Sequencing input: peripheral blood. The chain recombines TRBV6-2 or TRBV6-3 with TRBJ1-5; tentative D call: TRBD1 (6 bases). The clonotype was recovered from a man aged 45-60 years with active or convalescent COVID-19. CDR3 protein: CASSYSRKGDQPQHF. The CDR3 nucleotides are TGTGCCAGCAGTTACTCTAGAAAGGGGGATCAGCCCCAGCATTTT.